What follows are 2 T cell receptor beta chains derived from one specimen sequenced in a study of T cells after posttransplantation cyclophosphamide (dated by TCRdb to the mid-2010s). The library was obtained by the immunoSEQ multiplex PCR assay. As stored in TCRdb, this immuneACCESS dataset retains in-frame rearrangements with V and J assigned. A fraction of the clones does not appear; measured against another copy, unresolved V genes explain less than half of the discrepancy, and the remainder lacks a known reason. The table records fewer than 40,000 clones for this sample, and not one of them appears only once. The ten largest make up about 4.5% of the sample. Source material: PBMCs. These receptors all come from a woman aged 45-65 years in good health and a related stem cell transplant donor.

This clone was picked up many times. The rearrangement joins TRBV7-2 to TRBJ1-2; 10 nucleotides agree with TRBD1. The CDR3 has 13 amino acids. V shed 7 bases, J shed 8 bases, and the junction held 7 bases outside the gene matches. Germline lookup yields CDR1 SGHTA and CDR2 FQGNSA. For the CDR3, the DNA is TGTGCCAGCACCTCAGGGACAGGGGAAGGCTACACCTTC. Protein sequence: CASTSGTGEGYTF.

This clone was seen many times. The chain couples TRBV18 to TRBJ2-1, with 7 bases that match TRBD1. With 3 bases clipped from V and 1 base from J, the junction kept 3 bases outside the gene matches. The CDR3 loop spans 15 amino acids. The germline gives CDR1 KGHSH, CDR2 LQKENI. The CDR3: CASSPTGPSYNEQFF. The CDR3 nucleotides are TGTGCCAGCTCACCGACAGGGCCTTCCTACAATGAGCAGTTCTTC.